The clone carrying this T cell receptor (beta chain) was observed a few times. The target antigen is unknown. This entry belongs to a study of T-cell reconstitution after alpha-beta-depleted transplantation in children. With V trimmed by 0 bases and J by 2 bases, 12 bases remained unmatched. Germline V gene data show CDR1 as LGHNT and CDR2 as FRNRAP. CDR3 length equals 19 residues. Regarding the study as a whole: It was reported that alpha-beta T cells came from several hundred expanded graft clones (about two months after transplant). The main origin of T-cell counts and diversity one year after transplant was newly produced T cells. Surviving recipient cells, namely T cells and thymic progenitors, were the source of high day-60 TCRbeta diversity in some patients.

Unique molecular identifiers featured in how the TCRbeta library was prepared. TCRdb processed the PCR reads anew with MiXCR; each CDR3 protein has one entry. The sample carries about 600,000 distinct CDR3 sequences, 10% to 15% recorded once. Material: PBMCs, mostly from graft donor cells, obtained 360 days after TCRalphabeta/CD19-depleted stem cell transplant. The clonotype comes from a male patient younger than 18 who had a stem cell transplant for acute myeloid leukemia, so the T cells may come from the graft donor. The chain employs TRBV12-5 and TRBJ2-2; 7 bases agree with TRBD2. For the CDR3, the DNA is TGTGCTAGTGGTTTGGTGACGGGTTGGCTAGCGGCTAACACCGGGGAGCTGTTTTTT. As protein: CASGLVTGWLAANTGELFF.